Each of the 25 T cell receptor beta chains below was sequenced from the same sample in a study of identical twins. TCRdb recomputed calls from the 5' RACE reads with MiXCR, one row per CDR3 protein. The repertoire holds hundreds of thousands of distinct CDR3 sequences, with around 6% as singletons. Sequenced material: naive T cells sorted from blood. The source is a man aged 18 to 30 in good health.

This sequence joins TRBV4-1 and TRBJ2-1; 8 nucleotides align to TRBD2. Germline CDR1 and CDR2: MGHRA and YSYEKL. The CDR3 contains 17 residues. Germline trimming cut 0 bases from V and 7 bases from J; bases unmatched to any gene: 11. CDR3 protein: CASSQDRPAGAGNEQFF. For the CDR3, the DNA is TGCGCCAGCAGCCAAGATAGACCAGCGGGAGCGGGAAATGAGCAGTTCTTC.

In this sample, this clonotype turned up many times. The chain employs TRBV7-2 and TRBJ2-5, with 10 nucleotides matching TRBD2. The V gene's germline CDR1 is SGHTA and CDR2 FQGNSA. V lost 5 bases to trimming and J lost 7 bases; unmatched junction nucleotides: 10. The CDR3 length is 15 residues. In nucleotides, the CDR3 is TGTGCCAGCAGCGAGGATACTAGCGGGAAGGTGACCCAGTACTTC. Translated: CASSEDTSGKVTQYF.

This clonotype was picked up a small number of times. The V call is TRBV12-3 or TRBV12-4, the J call TRBJ1-1; possibly TRBD1 for D (5 bases). Between the trimmed V and J ends, which lost 8 bases and 3 bases, there was a span of 16 bases. The CDR3 loop spans 14 amino acids. Here the CDR3 reads CASDSRGRDTEAFF. The CDR3 region has the DNA TGTGCCAGCGATTCCCGCGGCAGGGACACTGAAGCTTTCTTT.

Ten or more counts support this clonotype. The chain links TRBV24-1 to TRBJ2-1; 7 bases agree with TRBD1. Germline assignment: CDR1 KGHDR and CDR2 SFDVKD. The CDR3 contains 16 residues. V shed 4 bases and J 7 bases; nucleotides not matched to a gene: 12. The CDR3 is CATSDPGDSLSNEQFF. DNA of the CDR3: TGTGCCACCAGTGACCCCGGGGACAGTCTATCGAATGAGCAGTTCTTC.

This clonotype was recorded at least ten times. The CDR3 coding sequence is TGCAGTGCCCTATCTAGCGAAACTAGCACAGATACGCAGTATTTT. This codes for CSALSSETSTDTQYF. V is TRBV20-1 and J is TRBJ2-3; D may be TRBD2 (6 bases). Germline CDR1 DFQATT, CDR2 SNEGSKA (reference sequence). This CDR3 is 15 amino acids long. The V end was cut by 6 bases, the J end by 0 bases, with 16 bases between.

This clonotype was found a few times. The V call is TRBV4-3, the J call TRBJ2-3; possibly TRBD1 or TRBD2 for D (5 bases each). This CDR3 region has 16 residues. V was trimmed by 0 bases and J by 6 bases, leaving 16 bases between them. Germline V lookup: CDR1 LGHNA, CDR2 YSLEER. The CDR3 DNA is TGCGCCAGCAGCCAAGATCGGGGCAGTTTAAGGGATACGCAGTATTTT. It encodes CASSQDRGSLRDTQYF.

This chain uses TRBV5-1 with TRBJ2-4, with TRBD1 as a possible D gene (5 bases). Germline-derived CDR1 and CDR2 are SGHRS and YFSETQ. The CDR3 sequence is 15 residues long. The V and J ends lost 0 bases and 1 base respectively, with 8 bases between them. In DNA form, the CDR3 reads TGCGCCAGCAGCTTGGAGCCAGGGGCCAAAAACATTCAGTACTTC. Protein: CASSLEPGAKNIQYF.

This clonotype appeared many times. The chain couples TRBV11-3 to TRBJ2-1; TRBD1 or TRBD2 may be the D gene (5 bases each). V lost 5 bases to trimming and J lost 10 bases, with 21 bases between them. Germline V gives CDR1 SGHNT, CDR2 YENEEA. This CDR3 has 15 residues. Written as DNA, the CDR3 is TGTGCCAGCAGCGCACCTGGTGAGGGGCAAAGGGAGCAGTTCTTC. Its protein is CASSAPGEGQREQFF.

This chain uses TRBV5-1 with TRBJ2-7, with D hard to call. In germline, CDR1 is SGHRS, CDR2 YFSETQ. The CDR3 sequence is 14 residues long. V lost 4 bases to trimming and J lost 3 bases, with 14 bases between them. CDR3 DNA: TGCGCCAGCAGCCCCTCTGTCGGAATCTACGAGCAGTACGTC. Translating it yields CASSPSVGIYEQYV.

This clonotype was seen many times. The chain recombines TRBV5-1 with TRBJ2-1; unclear D gene. CDR3 length: 18 residues. The germline V gene encodes CDR1 SGHRS and CDR2 YFSETQ. Trimming stripped 1 base from V and 2 bases from J, with 19 bases between. CDR3 DNA: TGCGCCAGCAGCTTGTCCGGCTACTCGAGAGTCACCTACAATGAGCAGTTCTTC. This sequence encodes CASSLSGYSRVTYNEQFF. Looking up the rest from reference TRBV5-1 and TRBJ2-1 gives the full variable domain: KAGVTQTPRYLIKTRGQQVTLSCSPISGHRSVSWYQQTPGQGLQFLFEYFSETQRNKGNFPGRFSGRQFSNSRSEMNVSTLELGDSALYLCASSLSGYSRVTYNEQFFGPGTRLTVL.

The J gene is TRBJ2-3, the V gene TRBV6-2 or TRBV6-3, with no clear D. Looked up from germline, CDR1 is MNHEY and CDR2 is SVGEGT. Trimming removed 3 bases at V and 4 bases at J, with 8 bases between. The CDR3 length is 13 residues. CDR3 bases: TGTGCCAGCAGTTATAGGCCCGCAGATACGCAGTATTTT. Translated: CASSYRPADTQYF.

This clonotype occurred many times. V gene TRBV9 combines with J gene TRBJ2-2, with D possibly TRBD1 on 5 matching bases. The length of the CDR3 is 16 residues. Trimming pared 0 bases from V and 4 bases from J, leaving 13 bases between. Germline V gene sequence: CDR1 SGDLS, CDR2 YYNGEE. CDR3 protein: CASSVVQGRFTGELFF. CDR3 nucleotides: TGTGCCAGCAGCGTAGTGCAGGGTAGATTCACCGGGGAGCTGTTTTTT.

This clonotype was seen at least ten times. V usage is TRBV7-8 and J usage is TRBJ1-1; 8 bases agree with TRBD1. Germline assignment: CDR1 SGHVS and CDR2 FQNEAQ. The CDR3 has 15 residues. V lost 4 bases and J lost 1; bases outside the gene matches: 5. The CDR3 sequence is CASSSQDRGNTEAFF. DNA for the CDR3: TGTGCCAGCAGCTCACAAGACAGGGGGAACACTGAAGCTTTCTTT.

This clonotype was picked up a small number of times. J is TRBJ1-5 and V is TRBV6-2 or TRBV6-3; D call uncertain. CDR3 length: 14 amino acids. Looked up from germline, CDR1 is MNHEY and CDR2 is SVGEGT. V was pared by 6 bases and J by 7 bases, with 16 bases between. CDR3 amino acids: CASSDGSRQQPQHF. CDR3 in DNA: TGTGCCAGCAGCGACGGGTCTCGGCAGCAGCCCCAGCATTTT.

This clonotype appeared many times. This rearrangement joins TRBV6-2 or TRBV6-3 to TRBJ1-5; no firm D call. Per the germline V gene, CDR1 is MNHEY and CDR2 is SVGEGT. The CDR3 consists of 13 residues. The V end was cut by 7 bases, the J end by 3 bases, with 10 bases between. The CDR3, as DNA: TGTGCCAGCACCAGGACGTACAATCAGCCCCAGCATTTT. As protein: CASTRTYNQPQHF.

This clonotype appeared many times. The chain combines TRBV29-1 with TRBJ2-7; 7 bases align to TRBD2. The CDR3 extends over 15 amino acids. V gave up 4 bases and J gave up 3 bases; unmatched junction bases: 12. Germline values: CDR1 SQVTM, CDR2 ANQGSEA. The CDR3 loop is CSVVGMASGLYEQYF. The CDR3 region has the DNA TGCAGCGTTGTAGGTATGGCTAGCGGACTCTACGAGCAGTACTTC.

Written as DNA, the CDR3 is TGTGCCACCAGCAGAGGGTCGGGACAGGGGGCCTTGGAGACCCAGTACTTC. Protein sequence: CATSRGSGQGALETQYF. The V gene is TRBV15, the J gene TRBJ2-5, with 12 positions matching TRBD1. The germline CDR1 and CDR2 sequences are LNHNV and YYDKDF (reference sequence). CDR3 length equals 17 residues. After removal of 1 base from V and 5 bases from J, the junction contained 8 bases not matched to a gene.

This clonotype was found many times. The J gene is TRBJ2-7, the V gene TRBV12-3 or TRBV12-4, with 7 bases matching TRBD2. The CDR3 consists of 14 residues. Trimming at V came to 1 base and at J to 6 bases, leaving 6 bases not matched to a gene. DNA for the CDR3: TGTGCCAGCAGTTTAGGCGGGAGATTATTCGAGCAGTACGTC. The encoded protein is CASSLGGRLFEQYV.

The chain employs TRBV18 and TRBJ1-4, with TRBD1 matching 8 bases. The CDR3 length is 13 residues. The germline gives CDR1 KGHSH, CDR2 LQKENI. Trimming removed 3 bases from V and 12 bases from J; junction bases left unmatched: 6. Here the CDR3 reads CASSPATGEELFF. CDR3 DNA: TGTGCCAGCTCACCCGCGACAGGGGAGGAACTGTTTTTT.

This clonotype was observed a handful of times. The J gene is TRBJ2-3, the V gene TRBV6-5; a weak D match, TRBD2 (6 bases). This CDR3 region has 17 residues. CDR1 and CDR2 from the germline V gene are MNHEY and SVGAGI. V was pared by 0 bases and J by 3 bases, with 16 bases between. CDR3 sequence (DNA): TGTGCCAGCAGTTACTCGACACTAGGGACTTCAACAGATACGCAGTATTTT. It specifies CASSYSTLGTSTDTQYF.

The chain couples TRBV30 to TRBJ1-1; D is unclear. V gave up 4 bases and J gave up 1 base, with 7 bases separating them. The CDR3 is made up of 12 amino acids. In germline, CDR1 is GTSNPN, CDR2 SVGIG (reference sequence). CDR3: CAWNLQNTEAFF. In DNA form, the CDR3 reads TGTGCCTGGAATCTCCAGAACACTGAAGCTTTCTTT.

Concerning this clonotype itself: A much larger clone is a single base away; this may be a read error. The final CDR3 position lacks the conserved phenylalanine or tryptophan, pointing to a likely read error. The chain is built from TRBV6-5 and TRBJ1-4; D is undetermined. The CDR3 is 13 residues long. V was clipped by 0 bases and J by 11 bases, with 10 bases between them. Germline CDR1 is MNHEY and CDR2 is SVGAGI. This chain's CDR3 is CASSYSRDWKLFY. The CDR3 coding sequence is TGTGCCAGCAGTTACTCGCGCGATTGGAAACTGTTTTAT.

The V call is TRBV27, the J call TRBJ1-1; a weak D match, TRBD1 (6 bases). From germline, CDR1 is MNHEY and CDR2 SMNVEV (reference sequence). With 5 bases removed from V and 7 bases from J, the gap between germline ends came to 11 bases. This CDR3 contains 12 residues. The CDR3 region is CASSPGHREAFF. CDR3 in DNA: TGTGCCAGCAGTCCGGGACATCGTGAAGCTTTCTTT.

This clonotype was recorded at least ten times. CDR3 in amino acids: CASSPFRGQEAFF. The CDR3 DNA is TGTGCCAGCAGCCCATTCCGGGGACAGGAAGCTTTCTTT. The rearrangement uses TRBV3-1 and TRBJ1-1, with 7 nucleotides matching TRBD1. CDR3 size: 13 residues. Germline loops: CDR1 LGHDT, CDR2 YNNKEL (reference sequence). The V and J ends lost 4 bases and 8 bases, in that order; junction bases with no gene match: 7.

This clonotype was recorded a few times. V and J are TRBV24-1 and TRBJ2-4; D gene ambiguous. Trimming stripped 3 bases from V and 6 bases from J, with 14 bases between. The germline CDR1 and CDR2 sequences are KGHDR and SFDVKD. The CDR3 extends over 15 amino acids. CDR3 loop: CATSDPETALNIQYF. The CDR3, as DNA: TGTGCCACCAGTGATCCCGAGACGGCCCTAAACATTCAGTACTTC.